This TCR beta chain was sequenced in a study of tumor-infiltrating lymphocytes in primary liver carcinoma. Study-level background: Samples returned roughly 3.5 to 8 million productive TCRbeta reads, a yield that was similar across tissue types.

Germline values: CDR1 SQVTM, CDR2 ANQGSEA. CDR3 length: 13 amino acids. Bulk tissue was left unsorted, and RNA and DNA were co-extracted from approximately 20-30 mg of it. Viable tumor cell content exceeded 80% in every tumor sample. Starting material of about 0.45 ug total RNA yielded TCR beta cDNA via a constant-region primer. Libraries covering TCR beta were generated through three nested multiplex PCR rounds (using a slightly modified ARM-PCR). Primers for the first two PCR rounds were TRBV1-TRBV30 forward primers and a C-beta reverse primer (approximately 10 cycles per round). TCRdb fed the multiplex PCR reads into MiXCR, producing one record per CDR3 protein. The profile covers 95,000 to 150,000 distinct CDR3 sequences, with around 62% appearing a single time and about a tenth taken by the ten largest. Points on this clonotype: As yet, its antigen is unknown. One junction end disagrees with the germline gene, perhaps due to a read error.

The study, taken as a whole, reports: Tumor-adjacent and tumor-blood pairs shared a smaller degree of overlap than tumor region pairs. Top clones occupying all five tumor regions numbered only about 8-25%.

The receptor was isolated from a woman aged 55-70 years with primary liver carcinoma and hepatitis B virus infection. The rearrangement links TRBV29-1 to TRBJ2-2; 10 bases are shared with TRBD2. Sequenced: liver tumor tissue from sampling region 1. Subset defined: tumor region T1, superior pole. As DNA, the CDR3 is TGCAGCGTAGGGACTAGCGCCACCGGTGAGCTGCTTTTT. As protein: CSVGTSATGELLF.